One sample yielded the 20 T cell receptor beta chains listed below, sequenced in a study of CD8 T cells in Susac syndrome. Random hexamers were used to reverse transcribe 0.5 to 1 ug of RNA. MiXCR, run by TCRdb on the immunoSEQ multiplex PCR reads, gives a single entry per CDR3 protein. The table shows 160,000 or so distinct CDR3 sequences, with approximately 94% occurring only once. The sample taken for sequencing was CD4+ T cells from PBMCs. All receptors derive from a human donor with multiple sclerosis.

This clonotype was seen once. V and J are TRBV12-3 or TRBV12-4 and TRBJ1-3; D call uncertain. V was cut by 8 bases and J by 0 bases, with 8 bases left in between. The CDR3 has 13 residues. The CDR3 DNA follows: TGTGCCAGCGAAACAAGCTCTGGAAACACCATATATTTT. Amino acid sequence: CASETSSGNTIYF.

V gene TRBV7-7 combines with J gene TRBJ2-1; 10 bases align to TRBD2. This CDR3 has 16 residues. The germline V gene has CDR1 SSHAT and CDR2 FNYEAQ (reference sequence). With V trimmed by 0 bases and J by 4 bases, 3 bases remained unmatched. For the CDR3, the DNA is TGTGCCAGCAGCTTAGCGCCTAGCGGGGGATACAATGAGCAGTTCTTC. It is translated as CASSLAPSGGYNEQFF.

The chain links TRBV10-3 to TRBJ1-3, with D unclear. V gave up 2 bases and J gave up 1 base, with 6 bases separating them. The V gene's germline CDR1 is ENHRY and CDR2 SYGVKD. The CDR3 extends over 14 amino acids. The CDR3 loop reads CAISEGQSGNTIYF. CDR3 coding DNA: TGTGCCATCAGTGAGGGTCAATCTGGAAACACCATATATTTT.

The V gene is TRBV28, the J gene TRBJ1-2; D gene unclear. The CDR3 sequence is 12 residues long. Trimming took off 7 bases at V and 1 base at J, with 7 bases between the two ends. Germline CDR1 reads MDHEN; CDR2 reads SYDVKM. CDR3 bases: TGTGCCAGCAACCGGAATAACTATGGCTACACCTTC. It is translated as CASNRNNYGYTF.

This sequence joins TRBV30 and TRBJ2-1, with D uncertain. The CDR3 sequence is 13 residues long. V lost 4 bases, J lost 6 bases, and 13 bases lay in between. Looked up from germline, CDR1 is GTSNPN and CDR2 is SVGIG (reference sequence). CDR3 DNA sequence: TGTGCCTGGAATGTTGGAGCTGGCAATGAGCAGTTCTTC. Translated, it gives CAWNVGAGNEQFF.

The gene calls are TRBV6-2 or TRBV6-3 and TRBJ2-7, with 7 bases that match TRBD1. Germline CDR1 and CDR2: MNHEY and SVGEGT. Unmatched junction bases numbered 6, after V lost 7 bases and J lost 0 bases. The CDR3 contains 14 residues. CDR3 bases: TGTGCCAGCAAACCGACAGGGAGCTCCTACGAGCAGTACTTC. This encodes CASKPTGSSYEQYF.

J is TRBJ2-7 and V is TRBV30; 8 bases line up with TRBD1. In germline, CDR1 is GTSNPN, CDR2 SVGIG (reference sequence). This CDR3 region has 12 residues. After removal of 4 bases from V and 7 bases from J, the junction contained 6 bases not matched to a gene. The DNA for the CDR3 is TGTGCCTGGACTAGACAGGGGTTTGAGCAGTACTTC. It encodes CAWTRQGFEQYF.

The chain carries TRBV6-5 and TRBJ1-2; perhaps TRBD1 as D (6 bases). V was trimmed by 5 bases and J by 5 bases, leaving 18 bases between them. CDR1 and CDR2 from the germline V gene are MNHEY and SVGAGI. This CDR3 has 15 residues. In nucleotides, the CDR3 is TGTGCCAGCAGTACGGACAGCCGGACTTCGTATGGCTACACCTTC. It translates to CASSTDSRTSYGYTF.

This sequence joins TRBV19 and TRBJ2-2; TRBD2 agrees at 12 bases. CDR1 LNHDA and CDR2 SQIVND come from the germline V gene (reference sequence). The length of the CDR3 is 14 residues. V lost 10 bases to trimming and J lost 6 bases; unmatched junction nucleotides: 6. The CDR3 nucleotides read TGTGCCACCCCGACTAGCGGGAGCGCCGGGGAGCTGTTTTTT. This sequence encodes CATPTSGSAGELFF.

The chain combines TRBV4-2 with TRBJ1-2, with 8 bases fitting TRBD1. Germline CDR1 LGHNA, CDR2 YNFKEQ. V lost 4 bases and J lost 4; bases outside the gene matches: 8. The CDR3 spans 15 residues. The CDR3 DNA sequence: TGTGCCAGCAGCCCAACCAGGACAGGGCCCTATGGCTACACCTTC. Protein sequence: CASSPTRTGPYGYTF.

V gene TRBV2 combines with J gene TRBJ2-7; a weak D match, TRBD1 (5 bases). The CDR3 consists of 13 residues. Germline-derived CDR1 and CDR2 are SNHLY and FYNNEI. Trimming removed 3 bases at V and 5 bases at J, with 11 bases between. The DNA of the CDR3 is TGTGCCAGCAGTGACGACAGTCGCGACGAGCAGTACTTC. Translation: CASSDDSRDEQYF. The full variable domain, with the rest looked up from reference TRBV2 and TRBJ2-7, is EPEVTQTPSHQVTQMGQEVILRCVPISNHLYFYWYRQILGQKVEFLVSFYNNEISEKSEIFDDQFSVERPDGSNFTLKIRSTKLEDSAMYFCASSDDSRDEQYFGPGTRLTVT.

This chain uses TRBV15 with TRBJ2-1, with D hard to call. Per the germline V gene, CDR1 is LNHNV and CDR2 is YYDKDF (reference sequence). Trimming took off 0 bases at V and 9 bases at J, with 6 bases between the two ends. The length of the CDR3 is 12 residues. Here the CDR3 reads CATSRERTEQFF. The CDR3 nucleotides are TGTGCCACCAGCAGAGAAAGGACTGAGCAGTTCTTC. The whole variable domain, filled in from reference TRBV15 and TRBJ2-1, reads DAMVIQNPRYQVTQFGKPVTLSCSQTLNHNVMYWYQQKSSQAPKLLFHYYDKDFNNEADTPDNFQSRRPNTSFCFLDIRSPGLGDTAMYLCATSRERTEQFFGPGTRLTVL.

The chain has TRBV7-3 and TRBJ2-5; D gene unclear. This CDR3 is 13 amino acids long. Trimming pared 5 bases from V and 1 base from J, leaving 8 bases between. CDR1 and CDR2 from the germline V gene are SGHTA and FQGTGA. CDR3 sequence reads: CASSIRSQETQYF. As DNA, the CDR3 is TGTGCCAGCAGCATCCGGTCCCAAGAGACCCAGTACTTC.

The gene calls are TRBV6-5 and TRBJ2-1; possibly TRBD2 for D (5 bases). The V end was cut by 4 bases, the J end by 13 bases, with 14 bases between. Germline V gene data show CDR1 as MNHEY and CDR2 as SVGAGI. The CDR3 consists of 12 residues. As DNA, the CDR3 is TGTGCCAGCAGTTCCATACTAGGCCGTCAGTTCTTC. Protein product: CASSSILGRQFF.

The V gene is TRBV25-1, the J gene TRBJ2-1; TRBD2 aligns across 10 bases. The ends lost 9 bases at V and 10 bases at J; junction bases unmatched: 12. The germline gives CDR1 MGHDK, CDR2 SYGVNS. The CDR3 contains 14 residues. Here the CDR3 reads CASTPRAGGWEQFF. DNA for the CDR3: TGTGCCAGTACCCCGCGAGCGGGGGGGTGGGAGCAGTTCTTC.

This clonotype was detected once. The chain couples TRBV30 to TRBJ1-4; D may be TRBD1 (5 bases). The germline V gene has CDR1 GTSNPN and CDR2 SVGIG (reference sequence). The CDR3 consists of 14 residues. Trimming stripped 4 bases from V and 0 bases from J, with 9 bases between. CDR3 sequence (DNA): TGTGCCTGGAAAGGGGATGCAACTAATGAAAAACTGTTTTTT. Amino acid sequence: CAWKGDATNEKLFF.

The CDR3 reads CASSYVGYYEQYF. For the CDR3, the DNA is TGTGCCAGCAGTTATGTGGGTTACTACGAGCAGTACTTC. V is TRBV6-2 or TRBV6-3 and J is TRBJ2-7; no reliable D call. In germline, CDR1 is MNHEY, CDR2 SVGEGT. Trimming left V 3 bases short and J 3 bases short, with 9 bases between. This CDR3 comprises 13 residues.

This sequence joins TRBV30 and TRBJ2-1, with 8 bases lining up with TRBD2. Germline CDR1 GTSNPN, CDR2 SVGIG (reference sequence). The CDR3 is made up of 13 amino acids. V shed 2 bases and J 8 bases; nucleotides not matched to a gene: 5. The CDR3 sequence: CAWSRAGGDEQFF. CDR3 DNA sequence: TGTGCCTGGAGTAGGGCGGGAGGAGATGAGCAGTTCTTC.

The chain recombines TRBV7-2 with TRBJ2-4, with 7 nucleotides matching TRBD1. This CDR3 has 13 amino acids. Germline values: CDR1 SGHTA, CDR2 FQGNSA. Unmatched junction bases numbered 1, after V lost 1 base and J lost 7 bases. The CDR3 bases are TGTGCCAGCAGCTTAGGAGGGGGCAACATTCAGTACTTC. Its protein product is CASSLGGGNIQYF.

CDR3 residues: CAIRRLAGDNEQFF. The CDR3 DNA is TGTGCCATCAGACGACTAGCGGGCGACAATGAGCAGTTCTTC. The chain links TRBV10-3 to TRBJ2-1; 10 nucleotides align to TRBD2. This CDR3 contains 14 residues. V lost 6 bases and J lost 5; bases outside the gene matches: 4. Per germline, CDR1 ENHRY and CDR2 SYGVKD.